Listed below are T cell receptor beta chains from one sample, sequenced in a study of blood T cell repertoires in COVID-19. Libraries were prepared by immunoSEQ multiplex PCR; TCRdb keeps only in-frame clonotypes and omits some of them. The repertoire includes some 30,000 clones, 87% of them detected once, and around 1.8% sits in the top ten. The source material was peripheral blood. Receptors originate from a man aged 45-60 years with active or convalescent COVID-19. CDR3s include the opening cysteine and the closing phenylalanine or tryptophan. A D gene is named only where the DNA matches it firmly. Part of the rows lack a size; the others show once, few, many or a class for expanded clones.

length: 16; J: TRBJ2-2; V: TRBV6-5; D: TRBD2; size: NA; CDR3: CASSYSLAGPTGELFF; DNA: TGTGCCAGCAGTTACTCCCTAGCGGGACCCACCGGGGAGCTGTTTTTT
length: 16; J: TRBJ2-5; V: TRBV6-6; D: NA; size: NA; CDR3: CASSLVRADFQETQYF; DNA: TGTGCCAGCAGTTTGGTCCGCGCGGACTTCCAAGAGACCCAGTACTTC
length: 14; J: TRBJ1-5; V: TRBV10-3; D: NA; size: NA; CDR3: CAISESAGDQPQHF; DNA: TGTGCCATCAGTGAGTCGGCAGGGGATCAGCCCCAGCATTTT
length: 17; J: TRBJ1-4; V: TRBV15; D: NA; size: NA; CDR3: CATSRDIGRGRDEKLFF; DNA: TGTGCCACCAGCAGAGATATAGGGCGGGGACGGGATGAAAAACTGTTTTTT
length: 14; J: TRBJ1-2; V: TRBV7-9; D: NA; size: NA; CDR3: CASSYDPTPYGYTF; DNA: TGTGCCAGCAGCTATGATCCCACTCCCTATGGCTACACCTTC
length: 17; J: TRBJ2-1; V: TRBV6-1; D: NA; size: NA; CDR3: CASSEAGGKRAYNEQFF; DNA: TGTGCCAGCAGTGAAGCTGGGGGGAAGAGGGCCTACAATGAGCAGTTCTTC
length: 13; J: TRBJ2-1; V: TRBV7-2; D: TRBD2; size: NA; CDR3: CATSSGNDNEQFF; DNA: TGTGCCACGTCTAGCGGGAACGACAATGAGCAGTTCTTC
length: 16; J: TRBJ1-4; V: TRBV28; D: TRBD1; size: NA; CDR3: CASSFSRTGSREKLFF; DNA: TGTGCCAGCAGTTTCTCAAGGACAGGGTCTAGGGAAAAACTGTTTTTT
length: 15; J: TRBJ2-1; V: TRBV7-3; D: TRBD1; size: NA; CDR3: CASSLGQGPNNEQFF; DNA: TGTGCCAGCAGCTTGGGACAGGGGCCGAACAATGAGCAGTTCTTC
length: 15; J: TRBJ1-5; V: TRBV9; D: TRBD1; size: NA; CDR3: CASSVAGTGNQPQHF; DNA: TGTGCCAGCAGCGTAGCTGGGACAGGCAATCAGCCCCAGCATTTT
length: 13; J: TRBJ1-6; V: TRBV29-1; D: NA; size: few; CDR3: CSVRQDYNSPLHF; DNA: TGCAGCGTGCGACAGGATTATAATTCACCCCTCCACTTT
length: 15; J: TRBJ1-6; V: TRBV7-2; D: NA; size: NA; CDR3: CASSLQGTYNSPLHF; DNA: TGTGCCAGCAGCTTGCAGGGAACCTATAATTCACCCCTCCACTTT
length: 14; J: TRBJ2-3; V: TRBV7-8; D: NA; size: NA; CDR3: CASTAQGFTDTQYF; DNA: TGTGCCAGCACCGCGCAGGGGTTTACAGATACGCAGTATTTT
length: 14; J: TRBJ1-6; V: TRBV19; D: NA; size: NA; CDR3: CASSYVSSGSPLHF; DNA: TGTGCCAGTAGTTACGTCAGTTCAGGATCACCCCTCCACTTT
length: 14; J: TRBJ2-1; V: TRBV28; D: NA; size: NA; CDR3: CASSLFVSYNEQFF; DNA: TGTGCCAGCAGTTTATTCGTTTCCTACAATGAGCAGTTCTTC
length: 13; J: TRBJ2-3; V: TRBV7-2; D: NA; size: NA; CDR3: CASSSEGADTQYF; DNA: TGTGCCAGCAGCTCCGAGGGAGCAGATACGCAGTATTTT
length: 14; J: TRBJ2-7; V: TRBV29-1; D: TRBD2; size: NA; CDR3: CSVLGLADSYEQYF; DNA: TGCAGCGTTCTGGGACTAGCGGACTCCTACGAGCAGTACTTC
length: 15; J: TRBJ2-2; V: TRBV6-2/TRBV6-3; D: NA; size: NA; CDR3: CASSYGPANTGELFF; DNA: TGTGCCAGCAGTTATGGGCCAGCCAACACCGGGGAGCTGTTTTTT
length: 13; J: TRBJ2-1; V: TRBV2; D: NA; size: NA; CDR3: CASSIQGYNEQFF; DNA: TGTGCCAGCAGTATACAGGGTTACAATGAGCAGTTCTTC
length: 14; J: TRBJ1-2; V: TRBV7-9; D: TRBD1; size: NA; CDR3: CASRKQGGAYGYTF; DNA: TGTGCCAGCAGAAAACAGGGGGGCGCCTATGGCTACACCTTC
length: 11; J: TRBJ2-1; V: TRBV19; D: NA; size: few; CDR3: CASSLYNEQFF; DNA: TGTGCCAGTAGTCTTTACAATGAGCAGTTCTTC
length: 18; J: TRBJ2-5; V: TRBV4-3; D: TRBD1; size: NA; CDR3: CASSQDRTWTGGLETQYF; DNA: TGCGCCAGCAGCCAAGATAGAACCTGGACAGGGGGCTTAGAGACCCAGTACTTC
length: 16; J: TRBJ1-5; V: TRBV29-1; D: TRBD1; size: NA; CDR3: CSVATGGKGKDQPQHF; DNA: TGCAGCGTTGCGACAGGGGGCAAGGGTAAGGATCAGCCCCAGCATTTT
length: 15; J: TRBJ2-7; V: TRBV28; D: TRBD2; size: few; CDR3: CASSLASGTTYEQYF; DNA: TGTGCCAGCAGTTTGGCTAGCGGGACGACCTACGAGCAGTACTTC
length: 17; J: TRBJ2-3; V: TRBV15; D: TRBD2; size: NA; CDR3: CATSRKAGGGGTDTQYF; DNA: TGTGCCACCAGCAGAAAGGCGGGAGGGGGTGGCACAGATACGCAGTATTTT
length: 15; J: TRBJ2-7; V: TRBV5-5; D: TRBD1; size: NA; CDR3: CASSLVGDRTYEQYF; DNA: TGTGCCAGCAGCTTGGTTGGGGACAGGACTTACGAGCAGTACTTC
length: 14; J: TRBJ1-2; V: TRBV28; D: NA; size: once; CDR3: CASSLWDNNYGYTF; DNA: TGTGCCAGCAGTTTATGGGACAACAACTATGGCTACACCTTC
length: 13; J: TRBJ2-7; V: TRBV11-2; D: NA; size: NA; CDR3: CASSLAGVDEQYF; DNA: TGTGCCAGCAGCTTAGCGGGAGTAGACGAGCAGTACTTC
length: 14; J: TRBJ2-5; V: TRBV10-3; D: TRBD1; size: NA; CDR3: CAISRTGIQETQYF; DNA: TGTGCCATCAGCCGGACAGGGATCCAAGAGACCCAGTACTTC
length: 17; J: TRBJ2-2; V: TRBV19; D: TRBD2; size: NA; CDR3: CASSIILAGVSTGELFF; DNA: TGTGCCAGTAGTATAATACTAGCGGGAGTATCCACCGGGGAGCTGTTTTTT
length: 15; J: TRBJ1-1; V: TRBV5-1; D: NA; size: once; CDR3: CASSLHGLGDTEAFF; DNA: TGCGCCAGCAGCTTGCACGGCTTAGGGGACACTGAAGCTTTCTTT
length: 14; J: TRBJ1-2; V: TRBV6-5; D: TRBD1; size: NA; CDR3: CASNSQGSVNGYTF; DNA: TGTGCCAGCAACTCACAGGGGTCCGTTAATGGCTACACCTTC
length: 12; J: TRBJ1-2; V: TRBV28; D: NA; size: once; CDR3: CASSLSGKGYTF; DNA: TGTGCCAGCAGTCTCTCAGGGAAAGGCTACACCTTC
length: 14; J: TRBJ1-1; V: TRBV14; D: TRBD1; size: few; CDR3: CASSLGTGYTEAFF; DNA: TGTGCCAGCAGCCTTGGGACAGGGTACACTGAAGCTTTCTTT
length: 11; J: TRBJ2-4; V: TRBV20-1; D: TRBD2; size: NA; CDR3: CSAPIAGPQYF; DNA: TGCAGTGCTCCTATAGCGGGCCCGCAGTACTTC
length: 16; J: TRBJ2-3; V: TRBV19; D: TRBD2; size: NA; CDR3: CASKRTSGIYTDTQYF; DNA: TGTGCCAGTAAACGGACTAGCGGGATTTACACAGATACGCAGTATTTT
length: 12; J: TRBJ2-7; V: TRBV28; D: NA; size: NA; CDR3: CASSSIYYEQYF; DNA: TGTGCCAGCAGTTCAATCTACTACGAGCAGTACTTC
length: 14; J: TRBJ2-1; V: TRBV7-9; D: TRBD1; size: few; CDR3: CASSWGQVYNEQFF; DNA: TGTGCCAGCAGCTGGGGACAGGTCTACAATGAGCAGTTCTTC
length: 20; J: TRBJ2-5; V: TRBV4-2; D: TRBD2; size: NA; CDR3: CASSRHRGTGSAGVWETQYF; DNA: TGTGCCAGCAGCCGCCACCGTGGGACGGGCTCAGCGGGAGTTTGGGAGACCCAGTACTTC
length: 14; J: TRBJ1-1; V: TRBV29-1; D: NA; size: NA; CDR3: CSVASGNGGAEAFF; DNA: TGCAGCGTTGCCTCAGGGAATGGAGGGGCTGAAGCTTTCTTT
length: 15; J: TRBJ2-7; V: TRBV6-5; D: TRBD2; size: NA; CDR3: CASSYQLAGAYEQYF; DNA: TGTGCCAGCAGTTACCAACTAGCGGGGGCCTACGAGCAGTACTTC